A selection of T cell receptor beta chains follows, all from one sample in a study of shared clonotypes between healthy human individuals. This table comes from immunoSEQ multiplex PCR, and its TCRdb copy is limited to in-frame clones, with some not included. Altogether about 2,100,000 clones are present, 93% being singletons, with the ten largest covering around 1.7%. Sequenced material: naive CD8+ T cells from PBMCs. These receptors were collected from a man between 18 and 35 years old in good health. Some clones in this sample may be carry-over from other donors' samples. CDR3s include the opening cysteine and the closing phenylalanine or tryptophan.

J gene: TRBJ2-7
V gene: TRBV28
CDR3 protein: CASSLLLESYEQYF

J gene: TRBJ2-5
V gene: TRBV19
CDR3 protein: CASSIFGGGLEETQYF

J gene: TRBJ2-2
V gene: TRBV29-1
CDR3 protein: CSIGGPRSRELFF

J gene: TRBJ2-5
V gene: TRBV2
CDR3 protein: CASSEAGTQKETQYF

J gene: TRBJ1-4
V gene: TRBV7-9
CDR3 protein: CASSVGTGLNEKLFF

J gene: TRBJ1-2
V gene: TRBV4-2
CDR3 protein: CASSQDGGLYGYTF

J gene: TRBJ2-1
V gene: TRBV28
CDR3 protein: CASSPAGDDNEQFF

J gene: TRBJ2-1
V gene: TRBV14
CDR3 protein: CASSHATRVLYNEQFF

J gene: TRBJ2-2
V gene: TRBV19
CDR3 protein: CASSIITNTGELFF

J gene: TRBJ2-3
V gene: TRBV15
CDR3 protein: CATGQESHTDTQYF

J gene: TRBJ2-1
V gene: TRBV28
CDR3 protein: CASSLVPQGAPYNEQFF

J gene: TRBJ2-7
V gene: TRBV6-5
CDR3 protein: CASSYLPEGSYEQYF

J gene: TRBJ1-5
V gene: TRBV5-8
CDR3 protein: CASPSDRVGQPQHF

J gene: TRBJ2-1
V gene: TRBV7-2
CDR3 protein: CASSLWGGVSYNEQFF

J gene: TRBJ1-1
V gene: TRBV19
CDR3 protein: CASSIDRATEAFF

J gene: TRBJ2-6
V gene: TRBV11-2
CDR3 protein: CASTTPSVHSGANVLTF

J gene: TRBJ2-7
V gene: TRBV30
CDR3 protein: CAWIIQSSYEQYF

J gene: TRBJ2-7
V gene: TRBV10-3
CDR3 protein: CAISEYSSGRKYEQYF

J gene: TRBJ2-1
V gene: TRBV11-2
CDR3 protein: CASSLLPDGLYNEQFF

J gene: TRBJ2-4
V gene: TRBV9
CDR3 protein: CASSDRGQFNIQYF

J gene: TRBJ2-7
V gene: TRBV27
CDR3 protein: CASSKTSGIVNGQYF

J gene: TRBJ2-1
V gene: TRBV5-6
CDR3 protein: CASSASLRGRWNNEQFF

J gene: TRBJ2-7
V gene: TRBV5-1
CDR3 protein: CASSLARTSGSYEQYF

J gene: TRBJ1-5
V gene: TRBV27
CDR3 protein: CAGGPTGESNQPQHF

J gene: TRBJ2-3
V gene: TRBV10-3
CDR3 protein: CAISAPRDRLAGTDTQYF

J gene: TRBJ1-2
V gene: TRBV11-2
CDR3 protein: CASSLDNRGSGIGGYTF

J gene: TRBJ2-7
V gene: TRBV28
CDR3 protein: CASSPPAVDSPYEQYF

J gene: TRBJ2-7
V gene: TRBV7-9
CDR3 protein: CASSTGLYEQYF

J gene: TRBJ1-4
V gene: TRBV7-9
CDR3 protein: CASSSQGVGATEKLFF

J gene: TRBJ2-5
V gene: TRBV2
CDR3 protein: CASTPVQGLAGVWAGSETQYF

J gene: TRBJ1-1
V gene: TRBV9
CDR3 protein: CASSVVLGGTTEAFF

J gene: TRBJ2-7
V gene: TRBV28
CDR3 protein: CASSLQGAVEQYF

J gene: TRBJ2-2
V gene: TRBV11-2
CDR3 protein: CASSLESGLPGELFF

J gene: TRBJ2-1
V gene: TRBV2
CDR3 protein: CASSPPIPEQFF

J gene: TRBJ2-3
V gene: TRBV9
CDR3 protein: CASSAGTSVTDTQYF

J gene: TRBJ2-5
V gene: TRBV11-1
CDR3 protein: CASSLELLGETQYF

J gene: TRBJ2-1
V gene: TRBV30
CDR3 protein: CAWSAPGLASYNEQFF

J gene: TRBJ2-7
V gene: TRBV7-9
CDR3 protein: CASSTTGTGSYEQYF

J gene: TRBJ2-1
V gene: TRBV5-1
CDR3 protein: CASSLGLGGSIDEQFF

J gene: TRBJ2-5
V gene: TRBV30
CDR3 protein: CAWSVWGEGQKETQYF

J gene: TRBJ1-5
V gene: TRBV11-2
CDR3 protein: CASSLRFGGNTNQPQHF

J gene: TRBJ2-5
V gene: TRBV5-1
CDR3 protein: CASSLGGEQTQYF

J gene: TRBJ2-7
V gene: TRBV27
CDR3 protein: CASSFRVQVDEQYF

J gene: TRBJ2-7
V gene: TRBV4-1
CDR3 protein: CASSQEDWPLAGAYYEQYF

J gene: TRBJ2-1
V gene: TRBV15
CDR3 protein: CATSGREIYNEQFF

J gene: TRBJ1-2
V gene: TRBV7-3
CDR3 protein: CASSLTGGNLPTNYGYTF

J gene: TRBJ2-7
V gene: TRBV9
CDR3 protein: CASSATGTRSSYEQYF

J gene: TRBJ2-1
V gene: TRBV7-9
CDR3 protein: CASSLGQGDEQFF

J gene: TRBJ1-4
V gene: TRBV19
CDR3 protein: CASSISAVNEKLFF

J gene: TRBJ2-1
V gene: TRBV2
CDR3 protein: CASTPGPRSSYNEQFF